This entry describes one TCR beta chain. Germline V CDR1 and CDR2: MDHEN, SYDVKM. With 6 bases clipped from V and 10 bases from J, the junction kept 5 bases outside the gene matches. This CDR3 region has 12 residues. The entry originates in a study of control samples from healthy donors and cancer patients. The data were produced by immunoSEQ multiplex PCR, yet TCRdb's version contains in-frame clones alone and is incomplete. The sample has about 180,000 clones; nearly 90% are singletons. The V gene is TRBV28, the J gene TRBJ1-1; 10 bases line up with TRBD1. The sequenced material came from blood. The TCR was taken from a woman aged 45-60 years in good health. The CDR3, as DNA: TGTGCCAGCAGAGCTGGACAGGGGGGAGCTTTCTTT. It codes for CASRAGQGGAFF.